This T cell receptor beta chain was sequenced for a study of shared clonotypes between healthy human individuals. CD45RO-negative cells were positively selected for CCR7, leaving out terminally differentiated effector memory CD45RA+ cells. Those who donated, Caucasian adults without exception, all lived in Nashville, Tennessee. Of note for this clone: The antigen remains undetermined.

The authors distributed each subset's genomic DNA evenly over several immunoSEQ plates. Sequenced by immunoSEQ multiplex PCR; TCRdb stores in-frame clones only, minus some. The table shows about 2 million clones, with about 95% occurring only once. Unmatched junction bases numbered 6, after V lost 0 bases and J lost 3 bases. CDR3 size: 15 residues. The germline V gene encodes CDR1 GTSNPN and CDR2 SVGIG (reference sequence). Overall study results and limits: Rarefaction indicated that sorted-subset sequencing remained incomplete although depth was large. Clonotypes shared by all four sorted-subset donors had higher generation probabilities than non-shared clonotypes.

This sequence was found in a man aged 18 to 29 in good health. This chain joins TRBV30 and TRBJ2-3, with TRBD2 identical over 7 bases. Sequencing input: naive CD8+ T cells sorted from blood. CDR3 sequence (DNA): TGTGCCTGGAGTGTAGATCGGGGAGGGACAGATACGCAGTATTTT. This codes for CAWSVDRGGTDTQYF.